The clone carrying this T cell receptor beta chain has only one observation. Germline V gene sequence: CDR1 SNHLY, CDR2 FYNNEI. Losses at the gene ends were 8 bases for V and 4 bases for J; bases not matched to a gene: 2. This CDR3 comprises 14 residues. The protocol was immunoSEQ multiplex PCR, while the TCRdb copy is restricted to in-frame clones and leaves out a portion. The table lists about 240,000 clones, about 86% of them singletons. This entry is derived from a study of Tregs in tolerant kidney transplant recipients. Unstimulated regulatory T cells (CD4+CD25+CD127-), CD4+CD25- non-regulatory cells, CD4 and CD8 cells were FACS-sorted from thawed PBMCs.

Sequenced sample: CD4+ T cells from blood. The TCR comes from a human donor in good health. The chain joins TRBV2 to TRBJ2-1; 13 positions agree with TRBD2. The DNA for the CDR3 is TGTGCCAGCCAGGGACTAGCGGGATACAATGAGCAGTTCTTC. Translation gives CASQGLAGYNEQFF.